This T cell receptor beta chain was sequenced during a study of cytomegalovirus exposure and HLA in healthy donors. As for the study in general: Among around 170 million T cells, an earlier analysis found about 110 million unique TCR beta sequences. The study, taken as a whole, reports: A later analysis showed HLA-associated TCR beta chains outstripping equally common others in clonal expansion.

With respect to this clone: The antigen remains unidentified.

The ends lost 0 bases at V and 4 bases at J; junction bases unmatched: 10. Germline V gene data show CDR1 as LGHNT and CDR2 as FRNRAP. This CDR3 has 17 residues. The PCR made use of 60 Vbeta and 13 Jbeta primers. Here immunoSEQ multiplex PCR was the method, and the copy in TCRdb shows in-frame clones only, minus some. This table holds roughly 120,000 clones, 75% to 85% found once. Input material: PBMCs. The clonotype comes from a woman in her late teens or twenties in good health and CMV-seropositive. The V gene is TRBV12-5, the J gene TRBJ2-5, with 8 positions matching TRBD1. DNA for the CDR3: TGTGCTAGTGGTTTGGTACGCGGGACAGGAGTTGGAGAGACCCAGTACTTC. This gives the protein CASGLVRGTGVGETQYF.